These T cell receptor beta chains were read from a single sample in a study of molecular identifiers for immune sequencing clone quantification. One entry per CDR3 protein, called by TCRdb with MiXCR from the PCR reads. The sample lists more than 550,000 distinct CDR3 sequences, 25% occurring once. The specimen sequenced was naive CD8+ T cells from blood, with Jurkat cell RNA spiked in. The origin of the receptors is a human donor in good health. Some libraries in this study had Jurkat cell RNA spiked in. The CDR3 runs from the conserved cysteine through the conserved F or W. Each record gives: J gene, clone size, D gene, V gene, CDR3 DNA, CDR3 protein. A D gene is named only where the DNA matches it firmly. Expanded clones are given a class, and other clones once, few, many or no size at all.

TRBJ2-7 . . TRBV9 TGTGCCAGCAGCGTAGGTGGACTGGCGGGTATCTACGAGCAGTGCTTC CASSVGGLAGIYEQCF
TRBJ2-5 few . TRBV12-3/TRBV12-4 TGTGCCAGCAGTTTATTGGGAGTTGGAGAGACCCAGTACTTC CASSLLGVGETQYF
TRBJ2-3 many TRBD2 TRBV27 TGTGCCAGCAGTGAAAGTTTAGCGGGGACCACAGATACGCAGTATTTT CASSESLAGTTDTQYF
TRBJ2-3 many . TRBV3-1 TGTGCCAGCAGCCAGGAACTCACAGATACGCAGTATTTT CASSQELTDTQYF
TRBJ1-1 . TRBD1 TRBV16 TGTGCCAGCAGCCCCAACAGGGGCACTGAAGCTTTCTTT CASSPNRGTEAFF
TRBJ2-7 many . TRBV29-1 TGCAGCGGCCAGGACAGCAGCTCCTACGAGCAGTACTTC CSGQDSSSYEQYF
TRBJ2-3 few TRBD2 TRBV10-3 TGTGCCATCAGTACTAGCGGGGGGGCCTCCCCAGATACGCAGTATTTT CAISTSGGASPDTQYF
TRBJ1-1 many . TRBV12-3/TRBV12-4 TGTGCCAGCAGTTTAACCGGGGGCGCTGGCGCTGAAGCTTTCTTT CASSLTGGAGAEAFF
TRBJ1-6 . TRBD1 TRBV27 TGTGCCAGCAGCCGACAGGGAATTTCACCCCTCCACTTT CASSRQGISPLHF
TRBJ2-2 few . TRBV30 TGTGCCTGGGAGGACCCTAACACCGGGGAGCTGTTTTTT CAWEDPNTGELFF
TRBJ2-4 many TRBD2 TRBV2 TGTGCCAGCAGTGGGACACAGGCGGGGGTTAACATTCAGTACTTC CASSGTQAGVNIQYF
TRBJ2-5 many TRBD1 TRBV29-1 TGCAGCGTTGGGTCACAGGGGGACCCAGAGACCCAGTACTTC CSVGSQGDPETQYF
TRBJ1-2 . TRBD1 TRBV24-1 TGTGCCACCAGTGAGGCCGACAGGGGATACAGCTACACCTTC CATSEADRGYSYTF
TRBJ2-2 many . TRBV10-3 TGTGCCATCAGCGGTGGGGGAACCGGGGAGCTGTTTTTT CAISGGGTGELFF
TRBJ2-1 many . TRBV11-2 TGTGCCAGCAGCTCAGGGCAAATTACCAATGAGCAGTTCTTC CASSSGQITNEQFF
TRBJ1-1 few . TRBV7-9 TGTGCCAGCAGCTTGCAGGGGAGGGGTAGGAACACTGAAGCTTTCTTT CASSLQGRGRNTEAFF
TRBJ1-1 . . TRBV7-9 TGTGCCAGCAGCGAAGCAGGGGAAAACATGAACACTGAAGCTTTCTTT CASSEAGENMNTEAFF
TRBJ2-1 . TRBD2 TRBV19 TGTGCCAGTAGTGTTTTGTCGGGAGGGCCTAATGAGCAGTTCTTC CASSVLSGGPNEQFF
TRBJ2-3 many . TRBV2 TGTGCCAGCAGTGAAGCTTTAGGGTTGTGGATAACAGATACGCAGTATTTT CASSEALGLWITDTQYF
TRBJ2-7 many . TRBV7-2 TGTGCCAGCAGCTTGGGGGGAATGATTTCCTACGAGCAGTACTTC CASSLGGMISYEQYF
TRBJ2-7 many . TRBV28 TGTGCCAGCAGTGAACGGACCGAACTCTCCTACGAGCAGTACTTC CASSERTELSYEQYF
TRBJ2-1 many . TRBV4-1 TGCGCCAGCAGCCCCGGTGGGGCATACAATGAGCAGTTCTTC CASSPGGAYNEQFF
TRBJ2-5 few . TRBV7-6 TGTGCCAGCAGCTTAAGTGGCAGGGTGTACGAGACCCAGTACTTC CASSLSGRVYETQYF
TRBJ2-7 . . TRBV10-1 TGCGCCAGCAGTGATGTCCAGGGGAGGCCCTACGAGCAGTACTTC CASSDVQGRPYEQYF
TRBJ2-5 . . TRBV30 TGTGCCTGGGGGGGAGGGGGCAGAGAGACCCAGTACTTC CAWGGGGRETQYF
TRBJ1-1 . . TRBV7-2 TGTGCCAGCAGCTCCCCGGGGACCATGAACACTGAAGCTTTATTT CASSSPGTMNTEALF
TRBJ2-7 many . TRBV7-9 TGTGCCAGCAGCCCGGGGTGGGAGCAGTACTTC CASSPGWEQYF
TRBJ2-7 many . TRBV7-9 TGTGCCAGCAGCTCGGGACTGACCTACGAGCAGTACTTC CASSSGLTYEQYF
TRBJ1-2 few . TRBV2 TGTGCCAGCATGGCTAGGGGCGCTAGCGGCTACACCTTC CASMARGASGYTF
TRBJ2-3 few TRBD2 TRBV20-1 TGCAGTGCTAGAGATTGGACTAGCGGCCGCACAGATACGCAGTATTTT CSARDWTSGRTDTQYF
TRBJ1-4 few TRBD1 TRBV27 TGTGCCAGCAGTTTATGGTCGTTCGGACAGGGGGCATCTAATGAAAAACTGTTTTTT CASSLWSFGQGASNEKLFF
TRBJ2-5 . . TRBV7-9 TGTGCCAGCAGTTCCCGGGGGGCCGGGGAGACCCAGTACTTC CASSSRGAGETQYF
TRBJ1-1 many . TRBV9 TGTGCCAGCAGCACCCATACAGGAAACACTGAAGCTTTCTTT CASSTHTGNTEAFF
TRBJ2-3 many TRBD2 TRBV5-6 TGTGCCAGCAGCATGGGACTAGCCCCAGATACGCAGTATTTT CASSMGLAPDTQYF
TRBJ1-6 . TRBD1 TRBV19 TGTGCCAGTAGTATGGGACAGAGCTCCTATAATTCACCCCTCCACTTT CASSMGQSSYNSPLHF
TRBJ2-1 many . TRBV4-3 TGCGCCAGCAGCGAACAGGGCGATGAGCAGTTCTTC CASSEQGDEQFF
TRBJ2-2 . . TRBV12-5 TGTGCTAATGGTTTGGCTGGCCTGGGGCAGGTCAGATTGGGAGCCGGGGAGCTGTTTTTT CANGLAGLGQVRLGAGELFF
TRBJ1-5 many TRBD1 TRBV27 TGCGCCAGCAGCCCGGGGACAGTTAATCAGCCCCAGCATTTT CASSPGTVNQPQHF
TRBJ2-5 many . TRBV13 TGTGCCAGCAGCTTATTTGGTAGCGGGACCCAGTACTTC CASSLFGSGTQYF
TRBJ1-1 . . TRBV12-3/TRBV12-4 TGTGCCAGCAGACCGGGCCAGCGTGAAGCTTTCTTT CASRPGQREAFF
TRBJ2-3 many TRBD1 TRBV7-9 TGTGCCAGCAGCTTCATCAGGGGGCGAAGCACAGATACGCAGTATTTT CASSFIRGRSTDTQYF
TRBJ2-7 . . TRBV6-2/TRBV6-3 TGTGCCAGCAGTAACGACAGGAGCTCCTACGAGCAGTACTTC CASSNDRSSYEQYF